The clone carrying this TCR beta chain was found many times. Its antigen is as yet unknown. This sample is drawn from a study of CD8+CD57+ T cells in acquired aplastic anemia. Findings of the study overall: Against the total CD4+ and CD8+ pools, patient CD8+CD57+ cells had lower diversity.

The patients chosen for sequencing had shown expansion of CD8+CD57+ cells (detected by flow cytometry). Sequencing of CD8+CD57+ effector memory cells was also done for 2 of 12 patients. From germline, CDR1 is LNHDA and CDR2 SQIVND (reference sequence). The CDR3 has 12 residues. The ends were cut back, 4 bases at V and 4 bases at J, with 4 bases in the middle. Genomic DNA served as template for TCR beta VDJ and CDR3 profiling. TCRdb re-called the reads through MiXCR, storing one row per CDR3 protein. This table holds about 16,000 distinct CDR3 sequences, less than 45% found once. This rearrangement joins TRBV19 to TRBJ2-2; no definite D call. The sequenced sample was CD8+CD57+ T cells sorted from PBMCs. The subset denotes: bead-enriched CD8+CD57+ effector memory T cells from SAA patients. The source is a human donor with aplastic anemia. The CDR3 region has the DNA TGTGCCAGTAGTAGTATCACCGGGGAGCTGTTTTTT. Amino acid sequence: CASSSITGELFF.